This TCR beta chain emerged from a study of vaccination effects on CD4 cells after COVID-19. Study summary: Cultures of a few million PBMC per well contained 10 IU/ml IL-2 plus 10 ug/ml peptides.

A remark on this clone: What it binds is unknown.

CDR1 and CDR2 (germline): SGHRS, YFSETQ. This CDR3 spans 14 amino acids. The V and J ends lost 2 bases and 2 bases respectively, with 7 bases between them. Only in-frame clones appear in the TCRdb table, and some are missing; sequencing was by immunoSEQ multiplex PCR. The sample has about 45,000 clones, 65% to 80% seen once. CD4+ T cell isolation took place after 10 days of culture. Participants were vaccinated with two doses of either the BNT162b2 or mRNA-1273 vaccine. Researchers swapped half the medium for IL-2 medium on both days 3 and 7. The sequence came from a human donor who received a COVID-19 vaccine. The sample in question was CD4+ T cells from PBMCs cultured without peptide, obtained after COVID-19 vaccination. The chain recombines TRBV5-1 with TRBJ1-4, with TRBD1 as a possible D gene (6 bases). CDR3 sequence: CASSFGGTNEKLFF. CDR3 in DNA: TGCGCCAGCAGCTTCGGGGGCACTAATGAAAAACTGTTTTTT.